A single sample is the source of the 28 T cell receptor beta chains below, sequenced in a study of cytomegalovirus exposure and HLA in healthy donors. The PCR had 60 Vbeta and 13 Jbeta primers. Profiled with immunoSEQ multiplex PCR; TCRdb holds only in-frame clones, not every one. This sample has hundreds of thousands of clones, with around 76% found just once. The sequencing sample was made of PBMCs. These receptors were obtained from a man between 18 and 35 years old in good health and CMV-seronegative.

The chain joins TRBV10-1 to TRBJ2-7, with 7 bases fitting TRBD1. Germline CDR1 and CDR2: WNHNN and SYGVQD (reference sequence). Trimming removed 10 bases from V and 5 bases from J; junction bases left unmatched: 8. The CDR3 has 12 residues. The CDR3 loop reads CATSDRIHEQYF. CDR3 bases: TGCGCCACCTCGGACAGGATCCACGAGCAGTACTTC.

The chain combines TRBV2 with TRBJ2-1, with 11 bases aligning to TRBD1. The CDR3 runs to 14 residues. The V gene end was trimmed by 3 bases and the J gene end by 9 bases; junction bases not matched to a gene: 4. Germline CDR1 SNHLY, CDR2 FYNNEI. The CDR3 reads CASSEWTGGTEQFF. The CDR3 coding sequence is TGTGCCAGCAGTGAGTGGACAGGGGGCACTGAGCAGTTCTTC.

V usage is TRBV5-1 and J usage is TRBJ1-1; 10 nucleotides match TRBD1. CDR1 and CDR2 (germline): SGHRS, YFSETQ. V gave up 0 bases and J gave up 4 bases; unmatched junction bases: 3. The CDR3 is 15 amino acids. The CDR3 reads CASSLGQGAGTEAFF. The CDR3 DNA reads as TGCGCCAGCAGCTTGGGACAGGGGGCGGGCACTGAAGCTTTCTTT.

This chain uses TRBV5-4 with TRBJ2-7; 7 bases agree with TRBD1. The trim removed 4 bases at V and 5 bases at J, leaving 12 bases unmatched. From germline, CDR1 is SGHNT and CDR2 YYREEE (reference sequence). The CDR3 sequence is 15 residues long. Here the CDR3 DNA reads TGTGCCAGCAGCGGGACGACAGGGATCAAGAACGAGCAGTACTTC. Protein: CASSGTTGIKNEQYF.

The chain recombines TRBV5-1 with TRBJ1-4; D perhaps matches TRBD1 (6 bases). The CDR3 runs 15 residues. Germline-derived CDR1 and CDR2 are SGHRS and YFSETQ. The germline V and J ends were trimmed by 4 bases and 5 bases, with 15 bases remaining between them. CDR3 protein: CASSLLTGDNEKLFF. CDR3 nucleotide sequence: TGCGCCAGCAGCCTCCTGACAGGCGACAATGAAAAACTGTTTTTT.

As concerns this clone: An end of the junction does not agree with germline; a read error may underlie this. This chain connects TRBV7-7 to TRBJ2-5; possibly TRBD1 for D (5 bases). CDR3 length: 14 amino acids. CDR1 SSHAT and CDR2 FNYEAQ come from the germline V gene (reference sequence). The CDR3 reads CASSLDRSQETQYF. Written as DNA, the CDR3 is TGTGCTAGCAGCTTAGACAGAAGCCAAGAGACCCAGTACTTC.

V is TRBV9 and J is TRBJ2-1; 7 nucleotides match TRBD2. CDR3 size: 15 residues. Unmatched junction bases numbered 7, after V lost 3 bases and J lost 4 bases. Germline assignment: CDR1 SGDLS and CDR2 YYNGEE. The CDR3 nucleotides read TGTGCCAGCAGCGGCGGGACTACTTCATACAATGAGCAGTTCTTC. Its protein product is CASSGGTTSYNEQFF.

This clone was seen just once. The chain has TRBV7-3 and TRBJ1-1, with D perhaps TRBD1 (5 bases). V lost 4 bases and J lost 4, with 7 bases in between. Germline V CDR1 and CDR2: SGHTA, FQGTGA. This CDR3 has 12 residues. The CDR3 DNA is TGTGCCAGCAGCTATGACAGCACTGAAGCTTTCTTT. Translated: CASSYDSTEAFF.

V and J are TRBV6-1 and TRBJ1-1, with 8 bases identical to TRBD1. After removal of 5 bases from V and 5 bases from J, the junction contained 7 bases not matched to a gene. The germline gives CDR1 MNHNS, CDR2 SASEGT. The CDR3 is made up of 14 amino acids. This CDR3 reads CASSLRQGRTEAFF. The CDR3 coding sequence is TGTGCCAGCAGTTTAAGACAGGGGCGGACTGAAGCTTTCTTT.

This chain links TRBV5-4 with TRBJ1-1, with D unclear. CDR1 and CDR2 from the germline V gene are SGHNT and YYREEE (reference sequence). The CDR3 has 15 residues. Trimming removed 2 bases at V and 2 bases at J, with 13 bases between. The CDR3 loop is CASSFFHAVNTEAFF. In DNA form, the CDR3 reads TGTGCCAGCAGCTTTTTTCACGCGGTAAACACTGAAGCTTTCTTT.

The V gene is TRBV27, the J gene TRBJ1-1; D gene uncertain. CDR3 length equals 15 residues. The V gene lost 6 bases and the J gene lost 0 bases, with 14 bases spanning the gap. Per the germline V gene, CDR1 is MNHEY and CDR2 is SMNVEV (reference sequence). The CDR3 nucleotides read TGTGCCAGCAGGGTTAACATTGTGGTGAACACTGAAGCTTTCTTT. It is translated as CASRVNIVVNTEAFF.

The chain has TRBV19 and TRBJ1-5; no definite D call. V was shortened by 3 bases and J by 5 bases, with 8 bases between the two germline ends. The CDR3 is 13 residues long. Germline V gives CDR1 LNHDA, CDR2 SQIVND (reference sequence). CDR3: CASSISVYQPQHF. As DNA, the CDR3 is TGTGCCAGTAGTATTTCAGTCTATCAGCCCCAGCATTTT. The full variable domain, rest sourced from reference TRBV19 and TRBJ1-5, is DGGITQSPKYLFRKEGQNVTLSCEQNLNHDAMYWYRQDPGQGLRLIYYSQIVNDFQKGDIAEGYSVSREKKESFPLTVTSAQKNPTAFYLCASSISVYQPQHFGDGTRLSIL.

The chain recombines TRBV6-5 with TRBJ2-1; 8 bases are shared with TRBD2. Germline CDR1 MNHEY, CDR2 SVGAGI. The trim removed 5 bases at V and 8 bases at J, leaving 11 bases unmatched. The CDR3 contains 15 residues. CDR3 region: CASSGLSGRLDEQFF. DNA of the CDR3: TGTGCCAGCAGTGGCCTGAGCGGGAGATTGGATGAGCAGTTCTTC.

In its sample, this clone was seen a few times. The V call is TRBV7-6, the J call TRBJ1-3; D is unclear. Germline lookup yields CDR1 SGHVS and CDR2 FNYEAQ. The germline V and J ends were trimmed by 5 bases and 0 bases, with 5 bases remaining between them. The length of the CDR3 is 13 residues. DNA of the CDR3: TGTGCCAGCAGCCCAGACTCTGGAAACACCATATATTTT. Residues: CASSPDSGNTIYF.

The chain has TRBV4-1 and TRBJ2-7; 7 bases match TRBD1. Per germline, CDR1 MGHRA and CDR2 YSYEKL. After removal of 1 base from V and 0 bases from J, the junction contained 6 bases not matched to a gene. The CDR3 is 16 residues long. The CDR3 DNA reads as TGCGCCAGCAGCCAAGCTTCACAGGGGACCTCCTACGAGCAGTACTTC. Protein: CASSQASQGTSYEQYF.

The chain has TRBV27 and TRBJ2-5; maybe TRBD2 (5 bases). The germline V gene has CDR1 MNHEY and CDR2 SMNVEV (reference sequence). This CDR3 region has 15 residues. V was clipped by 3 bases and J by 1 base, with 12 bases between them. In DNA form, the CDR3 reads TGTGCCAGCAGTTTCCCAGGCGCGGGCCAAGAGACCCAGTACTTC. It codes for CASSFPGAGQETQYF.

This clone was detected once. The genes are TRBV11-2 and TRBJ2-5; D possibly corresponds to TRBD1 (6 bases). The J call may be wrong; the DNA end is better matched by TRBJ2-7. The CDR3 is 15 amino acids. Germline V gives CDR1 SGHAT, CDR2 FQNNGV. CDR3 bases: TGTGCCAGCAGCTTAGTTCTGGACAGCATAGGCGAGCAGTACTTC. Translated, it gives CASSLVLDSIGEQYF.

The chain links TRBV6-1 to TRBJ2-7, with 7 bases fitting TRBD1. Germline V CDR1 and CDR2: MNHNS, SASEGT. The CDR3 totals 16 residues. V lost 4 bases to trimming and J lost 3 bases; unmatched junction nucleotides: 12. CDR3 amino acids: CASSAEGTDYYYEQYF. The CDR3 nucleotides are TGTGCCAGCAGTGCAGAGGGGACAGACTATTACTACGAGCAGTACTTC.

This rearrangement joins TRBV5-1 to TRBJ1-2; 9 nucleotides match TRBD1. The CDR3 covers 14 residues. CDR1 and CDR2 (germline): SGHRS, YFSETQ. After removal of 1 base from V and 6 bases from J, the junction contained 4 bases not matched to a gene. CDR3 loop: CASSLTGGGNGYTF. Here the CDR3 DNA reads TGCGCCAGCAGCTTGACAGGGGGCGGAAATGGCTACACCTTC. Variable domain in full (rest from reference TRBV5-1 and TRBJ1-2): KAGVTQTPRYLIKTRGQQVTLSCSPISGHRSVSWYQQTPGQGLQFLFEYFSETQRNKGNFPGRFSGRQFSNSRSEMNVSTLELGDSALYLCASSLTGGGNGYTFGSGTRLTVV.

The chain has TRBV2 and TRBJ1-1; TRBD1 agrees at 8 bases. CDR3 length: 15 residues. In germline, CDR1 is SNHLY, CDR2 FYNNEI. V shed 5 bases, J shed 6 bases, and the junction held 11 bases outside the gene matches. DNA of the CDR3: TGTGCCAGCAGTACTCCATGGACAGGGTTCGCTGAAGCTTTCTTT. It specifies CASSTPWTGFAEAFF.

The gene calls are TRBV29-1 and TRBJ2-3; tentative D call: TRBD2 (6 bases). The CDR3 totals 13 residues. V was trimmed by 4 bases and J by 1 base, leaving 9 bases between them. The germline V gene has CDR1 SQVTM and CDR2 ANQGSEA. The CDR3 region has the DNA TGCAGCGTTGCCGGAGGGGGCACAGATACGCAGTATTTT. It yields the protein CSVAGGGTDTQYF.

The J gene is TRBJ2-2, the V gene TRBV15; 9 bases are a match to TRBD1. The J segment lost 5 bases and the V segment lost 3 bases, leaving 7 bases of the junction unmatched. The CDR3 totals 16 residues. Germline CDR1 reads LNHNV; CDR2 reads YYDKDF (reference sequence). CDR3 region: CATSRGQGTRTGELFF. In DNA form, the CDR3 reads TGTGCCACCAGCAGGGGACAGGGCACACGAACCGGGGAGCTGTTTTTT. Full variable domain (outside the CDR3, taken from reference TRBV15 and TRBJ2-2): DAMVIQNPRYQVTQFGKPVTLSCSQTLNHNVMYWYQQKSSQAPKLLFHYYDKDFNNEADTPDNFQSRRPNTSFCFLDIRSPGLGDTAMYLCATSRGQGTRTGELFFGEGSRLTVL.

The V and J genes are TRBV11-3 and TRBJ1-6, with D possibly matching TRBD1 (6 bases). The length of the CDR3 is 14 residues. Per germline, CDR1 SGHNT and CDR2 YENEEA. V was cut by 5 bases and J by 7 bases, with 12 bases left in between. Here the CDR3 DNA reads TGTGCCAGCAGCGCGACAGGTCGCAATTCACCCCTCCACTTT. Its translation is CASSATGRNSPLHF.

The chain combines TRBV18 with TRBJ2-7, with D possibly TRBD2 on 6 matching bases. This CDR3 region has 14 residues. Trimming left V 0 bases short and J 5 bases short, with 11 bases between. The germline V gene has CDR1 KGHSH and CDR2 LQKENI. The CDR3 protein is CASSPPTSPNEQYF. The CDR3 bases are TGTGCCAGCTCACCACCCACTAGCCCCAACGAGCAGTACTTC.

The chain carries TRBV6-9 and TRBJ2-1; TRBD2 aligns across 9 bases. The CDR3 sequence is 15 residues long. Germline CDR1 is MNHGY and CDR2 is SVAAGI. V was clipped by 11 bases and J by 5 bases; unmatched bases: 13. The CDR3 sequence is CAVPPPGLANNEQFF. The CDR3 coding sequence is TGTGCCGTCCCCCCGCCGGGACTAGCTAACAATGAGCAGTTCTTC.

In nucleotides, the CDR3 is TGTGCCAGCAGCCCGGGGACTAGCGGGAGGGGGAGAATTTACGAGCAGTACTTC. Its translation: CASSPGTSGRGRIYEQYF. This chain joins TRBV7-9 and TRBJ2-7; 16 positions agree with TRBD2. Germline CDR1 is SEHNR and CDR2 is FQNEAQ (reference sequence). The CDR3 has 18 amino acids. The V gene end was trimmed by 5 bases and the J gene end by 4 bases; junction bases not matched to a gene: 11. The whole variable domain, filled in from reference TRBV7-9 and TRBJ2-7, reads DTGVSQNPRHKITKRGQNVTFRCDPISEHNRLYWYRQTLGQGPEFLTYFQNEAQLEKSRLLSDRFSAERPKGSFSTLEIQRTEQGDSAMYLCASSPGTSGRGRIYEQYFGPGTRLTVT.

This chain connects TRBV4-1 to TRBJ1-4; 9 nucleotides line up with TRBD1. V was clipped by 4 bases and J by 4 bases; unmatched bases: 4. The CDR3 is 15 amino acids. Germline V gene sequence: CDR1 MGHRA, CDR2 YSYEKL. As DNA, the CDR3 is TGCGCCAGCAGCCCACAGGGGGCGGTTAATGAAAAACTGTTTTTT. It translates to CASSPQGAVNEKLFF.

The V and J genes are TRBV7-9 and TRBJ2-5; maybe TRBD1 (5 bases). The V gene's germline CDR1 is SEHNR and CDR2 FQNEAQ (reference sequence). The CDR3 runs 15 residues. V lost 0 bases, J lost 2 bases, and 10 bases lay in between. The CDR3 loop reads CASSLAQAGQETQYF. The CDR3 DNA sequence: TGTGCCAGCAGCTTAGCGCAGGCAGGGCAAGAGACCCAGTACTTC.